This TCR beta chain derives from a study of control samples from healthy donors and cancer patients. Clones were sequenced by immunoSEQ multiplex PCR, and TCRdb holds only the in-frame ones, with some missing. The sample has tens of thousands of clones; over 75% are singletons. CDR1 is SGDLS, CDR2 YYNGEE, per germline. Trimming shortened V by 0 bases and J by 4 bases, and 11 bases separated the two germline ends. The CDR3 loop spans 15 amino acids. The sample taken for sequencing was blood. The clonotype originates from a woman aged 45-60 years in good health. This chain links TRBV9 with TRBJ1-3, with D perhaps matching TRBD1 (5 bases). The CDR3 region is CASSVEGARGNTIYF. Written as DNA, the CDR3 is TGTGCCAGCAGCGTAGAAGGGGCGAGGGGAAACACCATATATTTT.